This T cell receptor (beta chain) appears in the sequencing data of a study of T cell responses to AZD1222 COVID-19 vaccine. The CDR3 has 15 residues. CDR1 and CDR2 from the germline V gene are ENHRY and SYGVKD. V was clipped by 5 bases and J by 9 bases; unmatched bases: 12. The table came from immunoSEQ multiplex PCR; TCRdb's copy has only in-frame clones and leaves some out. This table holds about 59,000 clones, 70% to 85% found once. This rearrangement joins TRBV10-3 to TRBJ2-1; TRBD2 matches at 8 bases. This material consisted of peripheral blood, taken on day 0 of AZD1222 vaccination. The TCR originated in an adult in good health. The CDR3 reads CAISIERERRSEQFF. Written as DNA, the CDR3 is TGTGCCATCAGTATTGAGCGGGAGAGGAGGAGTGAGCAGTTCTTC.